This TCR beta chain stems from a study of CD8 T cells in ankylosing spondylitis. Findings and limits, study-wide: In ankylosing spondylitis patients, matched synovial fluid reportedly showed significant enrichment of disease-linked clones. There were earlier reports of some motif variants in reactive arthritis synovial fluid and blood.

The germline CDR1 and CDR2 sequences are MNHEY and SMNVEV (reference sequence). The CDR3 extends over 15 amino acids. V shed 6 bases and J shed 5 bases, with 19 bases lying between them. The authors made TCR beta libraries by quantitative 5'-RACE with molecular barcodes. Using its own MiXCR run on the 5' RACE reads, TCRdb lists one record per CDR3 protein. This table has hundreds of thousands of distinct CDR3 sequences, approximately 22% appearing once. Points on this clonotype: What it recognizes is unknown.

The sequence came from a male donor with ankylosing spondylitis or in good health (not recorded which). The genes are TRBV27 and TRBJ1-1; D call uncertain. Sequenced material: blood, either unsorted or a sorted T cell fraction (not recorded which). The CDR3 spells CASRARDGHGTEAFF. Here the CDR3 DNA reads TGTGCCAGCAGAGCCCGCGACGGGCACGGAACTGAAGCTTTCTTT.